This passage covers 26 T cell receptor beta chains from one sample sequenced in a study of T cells in Graves' hyperthyroidism and ophthalmopathy (dated by TCRdb to between 2018 and 2020). Library preparation was by multiplex PCR. TCRdb lists the instrument as Illumina HiSeq 2000. The TCR beta CDR3 regions were amplified from the RNA transcripts. For the first round of RT-PCR on the TCR CDR3, the HTBI primer set was used together with the Qiagen OneStep RT-PCR kit. The public reads were run again by TCRdb, first through fastp at Q25 and then through MiXCR, and only productive beta chains were kept. Rows are unified per CDR3 protein, each entry keeping the most common DNA and genes. The sample profile shows approximately 620,000 distinct CDR3 sequences; approximately 14% of them were found once. The top ten clonotypes cover around 5.4% of the sample. The material sequenced was blood. These receptors all stem from a woman in her thirties with Graves' hyperthyroidism that later progressed to Graves' ophthalmopathy.

The V gene is TRBV12-3 or TRBV12-4, the J gene TRBJ2-2; 10 bases fit TRBD1. J gave up 7 bases and V 10 bases, and 6 bases lay outside the gene matches. CDR3 length: 13 amino acids. The CDR3 spells CATLRTGGGELFF. Here the CDR3 DNA reads TGTGCCACCCTAAGGACAGGGGGCGGGGAGCTGTTTTTT.

This chain connects TRBV6-2 or TRBV6-3 to TRBJ2-4; D call uncertain. The CDR3 covers 15 residues. Trimming removed 6 bases at V and 2 bases at J, with 14 bases between. Germline loops: CDR1 MNHEY, CDR2 SVGEGT. CDR3 residues: CASRRIISPKNIQYF. In DNA, the CDR3 is TGTGCCAGCAGGCGGATCATCTCCCCCAAAAACATTCAGTACTTC.

This clonotype was found many times. The chain links TRBV19 to TRBJ1-1; possible D gene TRBD1, 5 bases. V lost 9 bases and J lost 3, with 20 bases in between. The CDR3 has 15 amino acids. Germline loops: CDR1 LNHDA, CDR2 SQIVND (reference sequence). The chain's CDR3 is CASTSGPHGDTEAFF. Written as DNA, the CDR3 is TGTGCCAGCACATCGGGACCCCATGGGGACACTGAAGCTTTCTTT.

This clonotype was counted at least ten times. V is TRBV7-9 and J is TRBJ2-1; 10 bases are a match to TRBD2. The germline gives CDR1 SEHNR, CDR2 FQNEAQ (reference sequence). The CDR3 runs to 15 residues. V dropped 5 bases and J dropped 4; count of bases not matched to a gene: 5. The chain's CDR3 is CASSLGTSEYNEQFF. CDR3 DNA sequence: TGTGCCAGCAGCCTCGGGACTAGCGAATACAATGAGCAGTTCTTC.

This chain joins TRBV5-6 and TRBJ2-7, with no clear D. The CDR3 length is 13 residues. The V gene's germline CDR1 is SGHDT and CDR2 YYEEEE. V was cut by 6 bases and J by 1 base, with 11 bases left in between. CDR3 coding DNA: TGTGCCAGCACCACTACTACTTCCTACGAGCAGTACTTC. It yields the protein CASTTTTSYEQYF.

This clonotype occurred many times. The chain's CDR3 is CAWLPGFQETQYF. In DNA, the CDR3 is TGTGCCTGGCTACCAGGTTTCCAAGAGACCCAGTACTTC. The genes are TRBV30 and TRBJ2-5; D is unresolved. Trimming took off 5 bases at V and 1 base at J, with 11 bases between the two ends. Germline V gene sequence: CDR1 GTSNPN, CDR2 SVGIG (reference sequence). The CDR3 totals 13 residues.

This clonotype occurred many times. The chain couples TRBV14 to TRBJ1-2; unclear D gene. Per germline, CDR1 SGHDN and CDR2 FVKESK. The CDR3 has 13 amino acids. V dropped 4 bases and J dropped 8 bases, with 14 bases sitting between them. The CDR3 region is CASSPFQREGYTF. The CDR3 DNA reads as TGTGCCAGCAGCCCCTTCCAGAGGGAAGGCTACACCTTC.

The CDR3 bases are TGTGCCAGCAGTGCGGGGGCATGGGGCGAGACCCAGTACTTC. This translates into CASSAGAWGETQYF. The gene calls are TRBV6-4 and TRBJ2-5; D possibly matches TRBD1 or TRBD2 (6 bases each). The CDR3 runs 14 residues. Germline V CDR1 and CDR2: MRHNA, SNTAGT. Trimming removed 4 bases from V and 5 bases from J, with 14 bases in between.

V and J are TRBV12-3 or TRBV12-4 and TRBJ2-7; D is unresolved. This CDR3 region has 15 residues. The V and J ends lost 1 base and 2 bases respectively, with 12 bases between them. The CDR3, as DNA: TGTGCCAGCAGTTTAGAGATTACGATTCCCTACGAGCAGTACTTC. It specifies CASSLEITIPYEQYF.

This clonotype came up many times. The rearrangement uses TRBV5-1 and TRBJ2-7; tentative D call: TRBD2 (5 bases). The CDR3 contains 14 residues. The germline CDR1 and CDR2 sequences are SGHRS and YFSETQ. V was pared by 5 bases and J by 5 bases, with 17 bases between. This chain's CDR3 is CASSTRTSADEQYF. Here the CDR3 DNA reads TGCGCCAGCAGTACTAGGACCTCCGCGGACGAGCAGTACTTC.

Concerning this clonotype itself: At one boundary the junction diverges from the germline segment, which might be a read error. V usage is TRBV19 and J usage is TRBJ1-2; tentative D call: TRBD1 (5 bases). This CDR3 is 12 amino acids long. Germline CDR1 reads LNHDA; CDR2 reads SQIVND (reference sequence). The CDR3 region is CVSSEGSYGYTF. DNA for the CDR3: TGTGTCAGTAGTGAGGGGTCCTATGGCTACACCTTC. The full variable domain, its missing parts supplied by reference TRBV19 and TRBJ1-2, is DGGITQSPKYLFRKEGQNVTLSCEQNLNHDAMYWYRQDPGQGLRLIYYSQIVNDFQKGDIAEGYSVSREKKESFPLTVTSAQKNPTAFYLCVSSEGSYGYTFGSGTRLTVV.

This clonotype was seen at least ten times. This sequence joins TRBV27 and TRBJ2-5, with 11 positions matching TRBD1. J was trimmed by 13 bases and V by 2 bases; bases with no gene match: 6. Germline loops: CDR1 MNHEY, CDR2 SMNVEV (reference sequence). The CDR3 is 13 amino acids. CDR3 sequence: CASSLGQGAPSYF. Written as DNA, the CDR3 is TGTGCCAGCAGTTTAGGACAGGGGGCTCCCTCGTACTTC.

This clonotype was recorded at least ten times. The chain uses TRBV28 and TRBJ1-2, with 9 positions matching TRBD1. V lost 6 bases, J lost 8 bases, and 4 bases stayed unmatched. The germline V gene encodes CDR1 MDHEN and CDR2 SYDVKM. CDR3 size: 12 residues. The CDR3, as DNA: TGTGCCAGCAGCTCCGGGACAGGGGGCTACACCTTC. It translates to CASSSGTGGYTF.

This clonotype was picked up many times. The chain employs TRBV5-1 and TRBJ2-1; D perhaps matches TRBD1 (5 bases). The CDR3 is 15 amino acids. Between the trimmed V and J ends, which lost 0 bases and 4 bases, there was a span of 11 bases. Germline loops: CDR1 SGHRS, CDR2 YFSETQ. DNA for the CDR3: TGCGCCAGCAGCTTGGGTTGGACAAAATACAATGAGCAGTTCTTC. Translating it yields CASSLGWTKYNEQFF.

This clonotype showed up many times. The J gene is TRBJ2-5, the V gene TRBV29-1, with 11 positions matching TRBD2. Trimming cost V 6 bases and J 0 bases; bases outside gene matches: 3. In germline, CDR1 is SQVTM, CDR2 ANQGSEA. The CDR3 has 14 residues. The CDR3 sequence is CSVGTSGNQETQYF. For the CDR3, the DNA is TGCAGCGTCGGGACTAGCGGCAACCAAGAGACCCAGTACTTC.

This chain connects TRBV2 to TRBJ2-7, with TRBD2 matching over 10 bases. In germline, CDR1 is SNHLY, CDR2 FYNNEI. The CDR3 consists of 13 residues. V gave up 2 bases and J gave up 7 bases; unmatched junction bases: 2. The CDR3 DNA is TGTGCCAGCAGTGAACTAGCGGGAGAAGAGCAGTACTTC. Protein: CASSELAGEEQYF.

This clonotype was picked up a small number of times. A much larger clone differs from this one at a single base, so this may be a read error. The gene calls are TRBV6-1 and TRBJ1-1, with a weak D call TRBD1 (5 bases). The CDR3 has 15 amino acids. V gave up 4 bases and J gave up 4 bases, with 16 bases separating them. CDR1 and CDR2 from the germline V gene are MNHNS and SASEGT. CDR3 protein: CASSVIDSWITEAFF. The CDR3 nucleotides are TGTGCCAGCAGTGTTATCGACAGCTGGATCACTGAAGCTTTCTTT.

This clonotype was counted ten times or more. This chain uses TRBV27 with TRBJ2-1; D is perhaps TRBD1 (5 bases). This CDR3 spans 14 amino acids. Germline loops: CDR1 MNHEY, CDR2 SMNVEV (reference sequence). V was shortened by 4 bases and J by 8 bases, with 15 bases between the two germline ends. CDR3 bases: TGTGCCAGCAGTTGGCAGGGTTACGGCGATGAGCAGTTCTTC. Amino acids: CASSWQGYGDEQFF.

The V gene is TRBV24-1, the J gene TRBJ2-3; tentative D call: TRBD1 (7 bases). From germline, CDR1 is KGHDR and CDR2 SFDVKD. Trimming cost V 3 bases and J 6 bases, with 12 bases left between them. The CDR3 length is 14 residues. In DNA, the CDR3 is TGTGCCACCAGTGATGGCAGGGGGACTGATACGCAGTATTTT. Encoded protein: CATSDGRGTDTQYF.

The chain is built from TRBV6-2 or TRBV6-3 and TRBJ2-7; tentatively, D is TRBD1 (5 bases). Trimming pared 0 bases from V and 0 bases from J, leaving 9 bases between. From germline, CDR1 is MNHEY and CDR2 SVGEGT. This CDR3 is built from 15 residues. For the CDR3, the DNA is TGTGCCAGCAGTTACTCTTTGGACAACTCCTACGAGCAGTACTTC. Its translation is CASSYSLDNSYEQYF.

In the case of this clonotype: A read error may produce the germline difference seen at one junction end. The chain couples TRBV19 to TRBJ2-7; 12 bases agree with TRBD1. Germline CDR1 is LNHDA and CDR2 is SQIVND (reference sequence). The CDR3 is made up of 15 amino acids. CDR3 nucleotides: TGTGCCAGTAGTATGCAAGGGACAGGGGGCTACGAGCAATACTTC. This translates into CASSMQGTGGYEQYF.

The sample holds many counts of this clonotype. The genes are TRBV3-1 and TRBJ2-1; 10 bases align to TRBD2. Germline CDR1 LGHDT, CDR2 YNNKEL (reference sequence). The length of the CDR3 is 14 residues. V lost 8 bases to trimming and J lost 5 bases; unmatched junction nucleotides: 6. The CDR3 here is CASCKSGRDNEQFF. Written as DNA, the CDR3 is TGTGCCAGCTGCAAAAGCGGGAGGGACAATGAGCAGTTCTTC.

This clonotype was counted ten times or more. This rearrangement joins TRBV7-2 to TRBJ2-7; 8 nucleotides agree with TRBD2. Losses at the gene ends were 5 bases for V and 4 bases for J; bases not matched to a gene: 7. Germline loops: CDR1 SGHTA, CDR2 FQGNSA. This CDR3 contains 14 residues. CDR3 bases: TGTGCCAGCAGCAGAGAGCGGGAGTGGTACGAGCAGTACTTC. Translation: CASSREREWYEQYF.

The chain couples TRBV6-1 to TRBJ2-3; TRBD1 agrees at 9 bases. The CDR3 sequence is 15 residues long. V gave up 4 bases and J gave up 4 bases; unmatched junction bases: 6. The germline V gene encodes CDR1 MNHNS and CDR2 SASEGT. The DNA for the CDR3 is TGTGCCAGCAGTGGTACAGGGGGCCTGCCAGATACGCAGTATTTT. Translated: CASSGTGGLPDTQYF.

The table lists this clonotype with many counts. The chain's CDR3 is CSARVGWTSANSSYNEQFF. The CDR3 bases are TGCAGTGCTAGAGTTGGTTGGACTAGCGCTAACAGCTCCTACAATGAGCAGTTCTTC. The genes are TRBV20-1 and TRBJ2-1, with 9 bases lining up with TRBD2. Germline values: CDR1 DFQATT, CDR2 SNEGSKA (reference sequence). This CDR3 has 19 amino acids. With 1 base clipped from V and 0 bases from J, the junction kept 13 bases outside the gene matches.

This clonotype was found a few times. The chain has TRBV29-1 and TRBJ2-5, with D possibly TRBD1 on 5 matching bases. Deletions cut 7 bases from V and 3 bases from J, with 12 bases between. This CDR3 is built from 12 residues. CDR1 SQVTM and CDR2 ANQGSEA come from the germline V gene. The CDR3 loop is CSGTTVKETQYF. For the CDR3, the DNA is TGCAGCGGTACGACAGTTAAAGAGACCCAGTACTTC.